This note documents a single T cell receptor beta chain sequence. Its antigen is not known. Germline CDR1 reads MRHNA; CDR2 reads SNTAGT. This CDR3 comprises 13 residues. Trimming took 5 bases from V and 5 from J, leaving 9 bases between them. The data are from a study of breast tumors, draining lymph nodes, adjacent tissues. TCRdb independently ran MiXCR on the multiplex PCR reads; one entry per CDR3 protein. The sample has about 200,000 distinct CDR3 sequences, approximately 36% seen once; the top ten hold about 3.3%. Samples came from axillary lymph nodes draining the breast cancer. Points from the study as a whole: Data fit most tumor T cells coming from lymph node, expanding in tumor.

This sequence originates from a female donor with breast cancer. Some clones in this sample may be carry-over from other donors' samples. The chain couples TRBV6-4 to TRBJ2-2, with D unclear. Sequenced material: axillary lymph node tissue. The CDR3 spells CASSSDGTGELFF. The CDR3 region has the DNA TGTGCCAGCAGTTCGGACGGGACCGGGGAGCTGTTTTTT.